This is a list of T cell receptor beta chains from one sample in a study of blood T cells in healthy people across ages. One entry per CDR3 protein, called by TCRdb with MiXCR from the 5' RACE reads. The sample yields 700,000 or so distinct CDR3 sequences, roughly 20% seen once. Sequencing used blood. These receptors originate from a man between 65 and 85 years old in good health. CDR3s include the opening cysteine and the closing phenylalanine or tryptophan. D genes are given only for firm matches. Size is stated for part of the rows, as once, few or many counts, or as a class when the clone is expanded.

CDR3aa	CDR3nt	v_gene	j_gene	d_gene	abundance
CASSRPGEETEAFF	TGTGCCAGCTCACGGCCAGGGGAGGAGACTGAAGCTTTCTTT	TRBV18	TRBJ1-1	.	.
CAWSDPNEKLFF	TGTGCCTGGAGTGACCCTAATGAAAAACTGTTTTTT	TRBV30	TRBJ1-4	.	.
CASSATGGNQPQHF	TGTGCCAGCAGCGCCACCGGGGGGAACCAGCCCCAGCATTTT	TRBV3-1	TRBJ1-5	.	many
CSANPFHGNIQYF	TGCAGTGCTAACCCCTTTCACGGAAACATTCAGTACTTC	TRBV20-1	TRBJ2-4	.	.
CAISGSRSELTEAFF	TGTGCCATCAGTGGGTCTAGATCAGAACTCACTGAAGCTTTCTTT	TRBV10-3	TRBJ1-1	.	.
CASRRTGQTEAFF	TGTGCCAGCAGAAGGACAGGGCAAACTGAAGCTTTCTTT	TRBV6-1	TRBJ1-1	TRBD1	.
CASRPEGGNEKLFF	TGTGCCAGCAGACCAGAGGGGGGGAATGAAAAACTGTTTTTT	TRBV12-3/TRBV12-4	TRBJ1-4	.	few
CASSYTPPTDTQYF	TGTGCCAGCAGTTACACGCCTCCCACAGATACGCAGTATTTT	TRBV6-2/TRBV6-3	TRBJ2-3	.	.
CASRAQGIRMETQYF	TGTGCCAGCAGGGCACAGGGAATCAGGATGGAGACCCAGTACTTC	TRBV2	TRBJ2-5	.	few
CASSLARARNQPQHF	TGTGCCAGCAGTTTAGCAAGGGCCCGCAATCAGCCCCAGCATTTT	TRBV12-3/TRBV12-4	TRBJ1-5	.	.
CSVGDSEAF	TGCAGCGTTGGGGACTCCGAGGCGTTC	TRBV29-1	TRBJ2-5	.	.
CATHVAGGSTDTQYF	TGTGCCACCCATGTAGCGGGGGGAAGCACAGATACGCAGTATTTT	TRBV28	TRBJ2-3	TRBD2	few
CSVGLVEKLFF	TGCAGCGTTGGTCTGGTTGAAAAACTGTTTTTT	TRBV29-1	TRBJ1-4	.	few
CSVEPSRGFYNEQFF	TGCAGCGTTGAGCCGAGCAGGGGGTTCTACAATGAGCAGTTCTTC	TRBV29-1	TRBJ2-1	TRBD1	.
CSSKGQGDYGYTF	TGCAGCTCCAAAGGACAGGGGGACTATGGCTACACCTTC	TRBV29-1	TRBJ1-2	TRBD1	few
CASSKPQSQISDTQYF	TGTGCCAGCAGCAAACCCCAGTCCCAGATATCAGATACGCAGTATTTT	TRBV5-5	TRBJ2-3	.	.
CASSLFAAGVAYNEQFF	TGTGCCAGCAGCCTGTTTGCGGCGGGAGTCGCCTACAATGAGCAGTTCTTC	TRBV5-6	TRBJ2-1	TRBD2	.
CASSLPTIWGYTF	TGTGCCAGCAGCCTACCCACTATCTGGGGCTACACCTTC	TRBV28	TRBJ1-2	.	many
CASSYGTETYEQYF	TGCGCCAGCAGCTACGGGACAGAAACCTACGAGCAGTACTTC	TRBV5-1	TRBJ2-7	TRBD1	few
CASSPDRGSGNTIYF	TGTGCCAGCAGTCCCGACAGGGGATCTGGAAACACCATATATTTT	TRBV12-3/TRBV12-4	TRBJ1-3	TRBD1	.
CSVEMRGNTEAFF	TGCAGCGTTGAAATGCGTGGTAACACTGAAGCTTTCTTT	TRBV29-1	TRBJ1-1	.	.
CASRGGRNTEAFF	TGTGCCAGCAGAGGGGGGAGGAACACTGAAGCTTTCTTT	TRBV12-3/TRBV12-4	TRBJ1-1	.	.
CASSLGAGKNIQYF	TGTGCCAGCAGTTTGGGAGCGGGCAAAAACATTCAGTACTTC	TRBV12-3/TRBV12-4	TRBJ2-4	.	.
CASSVGGGGYTF	TGTGCCAGCAGCGTAGGTGGGGGTGGCTACACCTTC	TRBV9	TRBJ1-2	.	.
CASSFQGDQPQHF	TGTGCCAGCAGTTTCCAGGGCGATCAGCCCCAGCATTTT	TRBV12-3/TRBV12-4	TRBJ1-5	.	.
CASSEGSTYGYTF	TGTGCCAGCAGTGAGGGGAGTACCTATGGCTACACCTTC	TRBV6-1	TRBJ1-2	.	many
CASSWTSVTGGADTQYF	TGCGCCAGCAGCTGGACGTCCGTGACAGGGGGCGCAGATACGCAGTATTTT	TRBV5-1	TRBJ2-3	TRBD1	few
CSARKRETVGYTF	TGCAGTGCCCGGAAACGAGAGACAGTTGGTTACACCTTC	TRBV20-1	TRBJ1-2	.	many
CASSSWSGSTDTQYF	TGCGCCAGCAGCTCTTGGAGCGGGAGCACAGATACGCAGTATTTT	TRBV5-1	TRBJ2-3	.	many
CASQGGRHTYEQYF	TGTGCCAGCCAAGGCGGACGTCACACTTACGAGCAGTACTTC	TRBV11-2	TRBJ2-7	.	.
CASSLAQYEQYF	TGCGCCAGCAGCTTGGCGCAGTACGAGCAGTACTTC	TRBV5-1	TRBJ2-7	.	few
CASSHSGRDPNF	TGTGCCAGCAGCCATAGCGGGAGAGACCCAAACTTC	TRBV21-1	TRBJ2-5	.	few
CASSPLQGKNTQYF	TGTGCCAGCAGTCCACTACAGGGGAAGAATACGCAGTATTTT	TRBV9	TRBJ2-3	TRBD1	many
CSARAPSGVNIQYF	TGCAGTGCTAGAGCCCCCAGCGGGGTGAACATTCAGTACTTC	TRBV20-1	TRBJ2-4	TRBD2	many
CASSKTSGSADTQYF	TGTGCCAGCAGCAAGACTAGCGGGAGCGCAGATACGCAGTATTTT	TRBV12-3/TRBV12-4	TRBJ2-3	TRBD2	.
CAILDRGPWEEQYF	TGTGCCATCTTGGACAGGGGGCCTTGGGAAGAGCAGTACTTC	TRBV28	TRBJ2-7	TRBD1	few
CASSLFIGLAGSSYNEQFF	TGTGCCAGCAGTCTCTTTATAGGACTAGCGGGAAGCTCCTACAATGAGCAGTTCTTC	TRBV27	TRBJ2-1	TRBD2	few
CSADEPGQNRNTIYF	TGCAGTGCCGATGAACCGGGACAGAACCGAAACACCATATATTTT	TRBV20-1	TRBJ1-3	TRBD1	few
CSVDGQGVSGANVLTF	TGCAGCGTAGACGGACAGGGTGTCTCTGGGGCCAACGTCCTGACTTTC	TRBV29-1	TRBJ2-6	TRBD1	few
CASTQVGGPYNEQFF	TGTGCCAGCACCCAGGTGGGGGGGCCCTACAATGAGCAGTTCTTC	TRBV12-3/TRBV12-4	TRBJ2-1	.	few
CSARRTGSGNTIYF	TGCAGCGCCCGCAGGACAGGGTCTGGAAACACCATATATTTT	TRBV29-1	TRBJ1-3	TRBD1	.
CASSLYRGNEQYF	TGTGCCAGCAGCCTTTACAGGGGTAACGAGCAGTACTTC	TRBV7-2	TRBJ2-7	TRBD1	.
CASSLNRLTNTQYF	TGTGCCAGCAGCTTAAACCGACTCACCAATACGCAGTATTTT	TRBV7-2	TRBJ2-3	.	.
CASSQGVASGRTDTQYF	TGTGCCAGCAGCCAAGGTGTGGCTAGCGGGCGCACAGATACGCAGTATTTT	TRBV3-1	TRBJ2-3	TRBD2	.
CSVEENRATEAFF	TGCAGCGTTGAAGAAAACAGGGCCACTGAAGCTTTCTTT	TRBV29-1	TRBJ1-1	.	.
CASRSDGHTDTQYF	TGTGCCAGCAGATCGGACGGCCACACAGATACGCAGTATTTT	TRBV2	TRBJ2-3	.	.
CSVTGTYEQYF	TGCAGCGTGACCGGAACCTACGAGCAGTACTTC	TRBV29-1	TRBJ2-7	.	few
CASTHDRGNQYF	TGTGCCAGCACCCACGACCGGGGAAACCAGTACTTC	TRBV7-8	TRBJ2-7	.	few
CASRSIATNEKLFF	TGCGCCAGCAGATCCATAGCAACTAATGAAAAACTGTTTTTT	TRBV5-1	TRBJ1-4	.	many
CASTQADGYTF	TGTGCCAGCACTCAAGCGGATGGCTACACCTTC	TRBV2	TRBJ1-2	.	.
CASSLRTSGRSYNEQFF	TGTGCCAGCAGCCTAAGGACTAGCGGCCGCTCCTACAATGAGCAGTTCTTC	TRBV12-3/TRBV12-4	TRBJ2-1	TRBD2	few
CASSLVGGPYTEAFF	TGTGCCAGCAGCTTAGTTGGGGGCCCCTACACTGAAGCTTTCTTT	TRBV7-9	TRBJ1-1	.	.
CASSPLGLAEETQYF	TGTGCCAGCAGCCCCCTAGGACTAGCAGAGGAGACCCAGTACTTC	TRBV7-3	TRBJ2-5	TRBD2	many
CASSGVTGEDYGYTF	TGCGCCAGCAGTGGGGTAACAGGGGAGGACTATGGCTACACCTTC	TRBV10-2	TRBJ1-2	TRBD1	.
CASSYADLAPVQETQYF	TGTGCCAGCAGCTATGCAGACCTAGCGCCGGTCCAAGAGACCCAGTACTTC	TRBV6-2/TRBV6-3	TRBJ2-5	.	.
CASSYATSGPFTDTQYF	TGTGCCAGCAGTTACGCCACTAGCGGTCCCTTCACAGATACGCAGTATTTT	TRBV6-2/TRBV6-3	TRBJ2-3	TRBD2	many
CATSRDRGPAGGWSTEAFF	TGTGCCACCAGCAGAGATAGGGGACCGGCGGGGGGTTGGAGCACTGAAGCTTTCTTT	TRBV15	TRBJ1-1	.	once
CASSLEPWGYNEQFF	TGTGCCAGCAGCTTAGAGCCCTGGGGTTACAATGAGCAGTTCTTC	TRBV5-8	TRBJ2-1	.	.
CASSTDGETQYF	TGTGCCAGCAGCACCGACGGCGAGACCCAGTACTTC	TRBV7-9	TRBJ2-5	.	few